A selection of T cell receptor beta chains follows, all from one sample in a study of neurological immune-mediated disorders. MiXCR, run by TCRdb on the 5' RACE reads, gives a single entry per CDR3 protein. The sample shows 65,000 to 95,000 distinct CDR3 sequences, over 4.5% of them seen only once. Sequenced input: PBMCs. The origin of the receptors is a woman aged 60-75 years with multiple sclerosis. CDR3s include the opening cysteine and the closing phenylalanine or tryptophan. The D gene is left open where the match is weak. Clone sizes are given selectively: once, few, many, or a class where the clone is expanded.

clone_size: NA; j_call: TRBJ1-4; d_call: TRBD1; v_call: TRBV18; cdr3_nt: TGTGCCAGCTCACCCAGGGGGACAACTAATGAAAAACTGTTTTTT; cdr3_aa: CASSPRGTTNEKLFF
clone_size: many; j_call: TRBJ2-2; d_call: NA; v_call: TRBV29-1; cdr3_nt: TGCAGCGTTGACGCCGATAACACCGGGGAGCTGTTTTTT; cdr3_aa: CSVDADNTGELFF
clone_size: many; j_call: TRBJ2-3; d_call: TRBD1; v_call: TRBV5-1; cdr3_nt: TGCGCCAGCAGCTTGGCCGGGACAGGACCTGCCACAGATACGCAGTATTTT; cdr3_aa: CASSLAGTGPATDTQYF
clone_size: many; j_call: TRBJ2-7; d_call: TRBD1; v_call: TRBV28; cdr3_nt: TGTGCCAGCAGTTTTGCACAGGGGGCCGACGAGCAGTACTTC; cdr3_aa: CASSFAQGADEQYF
clone_size: few; j_call: TRBJ2-1; d_call: TRBD1; v_call: TRBV7-8; cdr3_nt: TGTGCCAGCAGTCCTGGGGGGACAGGGGGCAACAATGAGCAGTTCTTC; cdr3_aa: CASSPGGTGGNNEQFF
clone_size: NA; j_call: TRBJ1-1; d_call: NA; v_call: TRBV19; cdr3_nt: TGTGCCAGTAGTATTGCAGGTGTCGGAACTGAAGCTTTCTTT; cdr3_aa: CASSIAGVGTEAFF
clone_size: few; j_call: TRBJ1-1; d_call: TRBD1; v_call: TRBV2; cdr3_nt: TGTGCCAGCAGCGGACAGGTTTCGGGCACTGAAGCTTTCTTT; cdr3_aa: CASSGQVSGTEAFF
clone_size: many; j_call: TRBJ2-3; d_call: NA; v_call: TRBV5-5; cdr3_nt: TGTGCCAGCAGCTTTTATGGTTCGGATACGCAGTATTTT; cdr3_aa: CASSFYGSDTQYF
clone_size: many; j_call: TRBJ2-7; d_call: NA; v_call: TRBV5-1; cdr3_nt: TGCGCCAGCAGCATTGACACAAGTACCTACGAGCAGTACTTC; cdr3_aa: CASSIDTSTYEQYF
clone_size: many; j_call: TRBJ1-4; d_call: NA; v_call: TRBV20-1; cdr3_nt: TGCAGTGCTAGAGATGGGCAGGCAAGTAATGAAAAACTGTTTTTT; cdr3_aa: CSARDGQASNEKLFF